This T cell receptor (beta chain) was retrieved from a study of OX40 agonist ivuxolimab in advanced cancers. Trimming stripped 4 bases from V and 5 bases from J, with 17 bases between. The V gene's germline CDR1 is MNHNY and CDR2 SVGAGI (reference sequence). The length of the CDR3 is 16 residues. Of note for this clone: Its antigen is unknown.

Produced via immunoSEQ multiplex PCR; TCRdb's table is partial and in-frame only. The table has 45,000 to 60,000 clones, less than 90% seen once. Findings and caveats of the study: Low levels of normalized T-cell clonal expansion also appeared in some nonresponders.

The source material was CD4+ or CD8+ T cells sorted from blood, sampled in a trial of the OX40 agonist ivuxolimab. This receptor was identified in an adult with an advanced solid tumor such as melanoma, head and neck, liver or kidney cancer. The J gene is TRBJ1-4, the V gene TRBV6-6; tentatively, D is TRBD1 (6 bases). CDR3 residues: CASSFAKGTPNEKLFF. The DNA for the CDR3 is TGTGCCAGCAGTTTTGCTAAAGGGACACCGAATGAAAAACTGTTTTTT.